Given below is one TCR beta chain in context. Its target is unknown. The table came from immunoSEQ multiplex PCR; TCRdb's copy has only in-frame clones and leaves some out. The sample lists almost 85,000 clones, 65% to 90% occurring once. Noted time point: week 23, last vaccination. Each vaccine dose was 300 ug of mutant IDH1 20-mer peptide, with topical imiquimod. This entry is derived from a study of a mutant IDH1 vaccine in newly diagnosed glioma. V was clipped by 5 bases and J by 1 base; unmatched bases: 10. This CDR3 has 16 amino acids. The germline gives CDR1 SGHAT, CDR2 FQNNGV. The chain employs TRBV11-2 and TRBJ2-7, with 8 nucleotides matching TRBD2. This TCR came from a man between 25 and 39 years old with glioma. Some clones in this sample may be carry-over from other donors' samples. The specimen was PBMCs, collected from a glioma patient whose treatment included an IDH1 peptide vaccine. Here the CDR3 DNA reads TGTGCCAGCAGCCGGAATCCCGGGACTAGGTCCTACGAGCAGTACTTC. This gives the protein CASSRNPGTRSYEQYF.